A selection of T cell receptor beta chains follows, all from one sample in a study of blood T cell repertoires in COVID-19. Produced via immunoSEQ multiplex PCR; TCRdb's table is partial and in-frame only. The sample yields about 380,000 clones, around 84% seen once. Material for sequencing was peripheral blood. Every receptor here comes from a woman under 30 with acute or convalescent COVID-19. The CDR3 runs from the conserved cysteine through the conserved F or W. A D gene is named only where the DNA matches it firmly. Expanded clones are given a class, and other clones once, few, many or no size at all.

j_call d_call v_call clone_size cdr3_nt cdr3_aa
TRBJ2-7 - TRBV7-8 few TGTGCCAGCAGCGTCTCAGGGTTCCGCTACGAGCAGTACTTC CASSVSGFRYEQYF
TRBJ1-1 TRBD1 TRBV10-2 - TGCGCCAGCAGCGATCATTCGACAGGGGGGACTGAAGCTTTCTTT CASSDHSTGGTEAFF
TRBJ1-2 TRBD1 TRBV12-3/TRBV12-4 - TGTGCCAGCGGACTAAAAACAGGGGATGGCTACACCTTC CASGLKTGDGYTF
TRBJ1-5 - TRBV12-5 once TGTGCTAGTGGTTCCGAAGGAGGCCAGCCCCAGCATTTT CASGSEGGQPQHF
TRBJ1-5 TRBD1 TRBV7-3 - TGTGCCAGCAGCCATTCCTTGACAGGGAACAATCAGCCCCAGCATTTT CASSHSLTGNNQPQHF
TRBJ2-2 - TRBV2 - TGTGCCAGCAGTGTCCCTTTAGCGGACCCGAGCACCGGGGAGCTGTTTTTT CASSVPLADPSTGELFF
TRBJ2-7 TRBD2 TRBV9 - TGTGCCAGCAGCCCCCTAGCGGGGGGGCTAGGTGAGCAGTACTTC CASSPLAGGLGEQYF
TRBJ1-1 - TRBV27 - TGTGCCAGCAGTTTAACGGTGAACACTGAAGCTTTCTTT CASSLTVNTEAFF
TRBJ2-7 - TRBV4-1 - TGCGCCAGCAGCCTCCACGCGTCATTTCCCATCTACGAGCAGTACTTC CASSLHASFPIYEQYF
TRBJ1-4 - TRBV19 - TGTGCCAGTAGCCAACGACAGGATAGAAATGAAAAACTGTTTTTT CASSQRQDRNEKLFF
TRBJ1-6 TRBD1 TRBV13 - TGTGCCAGCAGCTTCGGACAGGGCCTTCCTAATTCACCCCTCCACTTT CASSFGQGLPNSPLHF
TRBJ1-5 TRBD1 TRBV9 - TGTGCCAGCAGCGCCGGGACAGGGGGCAAGGATCAGCCCCAGCATTTT CASSAGTGGKDQPQHF
TRBJ2-5 - TRBV6-1 - TGTGCCAGCAGTGAAAAGTCCGGGGAAGAGACCCAGTACTTC CASSEKSGEETQYF
TRBJ1-1 TRBD1 TRBV5-4 - TGTGCCAGCAGTCCCGGGACAGGTGAAGCTTTCTTT CASSPGTGEAFF
TRBJ2-5 TRBD1 TRBV24-1 - TGTGCCACCAGTGATGCGACAGGGGGAGAGACCCAGTACTTC CATSDATGGETQYF
TRBJ2-7 TRBD1 TRBV5-4 - TGTGCCAGCAGCCGGGACAGTCCCTACGAGCAGTACTTC CASSRDSPYEQYF
TRBJ1-3 - TRBV28 - TGTGCCAGCACCCGGTCTGGAAACACCATATATTTT CASTRSGNTIYF
TRBJ2-7 - TRBV5-1 - TGCGCCAGCAGCTTGCCCGCGGGCTCCTACGAGCAGTACTTC CASSLPAGSYEQYF
TRBJ2-5 - TRBV7-9 - TGTGCCAGCAGCTTAGTTGAGTTGGAGGAGACCCAGTACTTC CASSLVELEETQYF
TRBJ1-3 - TRBV2 - TGTGCCAGCAGTATCAGGATCAGCTCTGGAAACACCATATATTTT CASSIRISSGNTIYF
TRBJ1-2 TRBD1 TRBV19 - TGTGCCAGTAGTTTGGGACAGGGAGGCTACACCTTC CASSLGQGGYTF
TRBJ1-6 TRBD1 TRBV19 once TGTGCCAGTTCGGACAGGTATAATTCACCCCTCCACTTT CASSDRYNSPLHF
TRBJ2-3 TRBD1 TRBV4-1 - TGCGCCAGCAGCTCGCCCTCGACAGGGGGCGCTGATACGCAGTATTTT CASSSPSTGGADTQYF
TRBJ1-6 - TRBV5-1 few TGCGCCAGCAGCTTGGGACACCAAAATTCACCCCTCCACTTT CASSLGHQNSPLHF
TRBJ2-2 TRBD2 TRBV28 few TGTGCCAGCCGTCCGGGACTAGACACCGGGGAGCTGTTTTTT CASRPGLDTGELFF
TRBJ1-1 - TRBV7-9 - TGTGCCAGCAGGCCCAGGGGTTTCGCTGAAGCTTTCTTT CASRPRGFAEAFF
TRBJ2-2 TRBD2 TRBV28 - TGTGCCAGCAGTGGGACTAGCGGAAACACCGGGGAGCTGTTTTTT CASSGTSGNTGELFF
TRBJ1-1 - TRBV6-5 - TGTGCCAGCGAGCGGGGGGGCGCGGGTCTCACTGAAGCTTTCTTT CASERGGAGLTEAFF
TRBJ1-2 TRBD1 TRBV6-5 - TGTGCCATCGAAGGGACAGGGGGCTCCCGCTACACCTTC CAIEGTGGSRYTF
TRBJ2-3 TRBD1 TRBV3-1/TRBV3-2 few TGTGCCAGCAGCGACAGGGTCACCACGCAGTATTTT CASSDRVTTQYF